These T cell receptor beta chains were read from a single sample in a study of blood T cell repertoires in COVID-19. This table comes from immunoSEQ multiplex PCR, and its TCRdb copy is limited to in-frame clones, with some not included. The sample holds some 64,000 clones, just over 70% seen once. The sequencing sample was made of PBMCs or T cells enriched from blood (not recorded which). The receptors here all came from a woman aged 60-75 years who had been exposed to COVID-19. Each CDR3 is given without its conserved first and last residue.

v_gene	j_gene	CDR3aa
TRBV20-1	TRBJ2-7	SASSQGHEQY
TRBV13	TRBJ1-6	ASSLSSSPLH
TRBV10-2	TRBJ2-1	ASTGLAGGSSYNEQF
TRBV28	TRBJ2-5	ASSDRGRGGREAQY
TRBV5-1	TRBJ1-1	ASSVALNTEAF
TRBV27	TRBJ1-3	ASSSTGGSSGNTIY
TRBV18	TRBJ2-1	ASSIKRESEQF
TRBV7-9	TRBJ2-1	ASSPRGLTYNEQF
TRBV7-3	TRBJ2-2	ASSLAVSGELF
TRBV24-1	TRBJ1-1	ATRDRGNTEAF
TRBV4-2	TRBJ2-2	ASSQPRGTGELF
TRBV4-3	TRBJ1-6	ASSQERKGNSPLH
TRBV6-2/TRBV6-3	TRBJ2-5	ASSSGGRRDGETQY
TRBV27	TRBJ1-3	ASSPQVGVGRGNTIY
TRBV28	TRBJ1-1	ATLGRLNTEAF
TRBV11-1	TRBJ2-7	ASSLAGAYEQY
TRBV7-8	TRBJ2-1	ASSSGSLEQF
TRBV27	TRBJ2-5	ASSPRKAGAETQY
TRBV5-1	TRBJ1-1	ASSLDNRPYTEAF
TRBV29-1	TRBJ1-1	SVLGGGTEAF
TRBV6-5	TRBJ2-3	ASSRGQGLTDTQY
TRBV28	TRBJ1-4	ASSMNPGTANEKLF